The rows below give T cell receptor beta chains drawn from one sample of a study of molecular identifiers for immune sequencing clone quantification. A single record per CDR3 protein comes from TCRdb applying MiXCR to the PCR reads. The sample has approximately 500,000 distinct CDR3 sequences, roughly 24% seen once; the top ten hold around 0.8%. The specimen sequenced was naive CD8+ T cells from blood, with Jurkat cell RNA spiked in. The source is a human donor in good health. Some libraries in this study had Jurkat cell RNA spiked in. Both conserved end residues are part of each CDR3. D genes are given only for firm matches. The size entry is marked missing in some rows and otherwise reads once, few, many or a size class.

>many|TRBJ2-3|TRBV28|.
TGTGCCAGCAGTTTAACCGCGGCGGTTAGCACAGATACGCAGTATTTT
CASSLTAAVSTDTQYF
>few|TRBJ2-7|TRBV27|.
TGTGCCAGCAGTTTAGGGGCAGAACATCTTTACTACGAGCAGTACTTC
CASSLGAEHLYYEQYF
>once|TRBJ2-5|TRBV7-9|TRBD2
TGTGCCAGCAGCCAAGAACCAGCGGGAGGAGAGACCCAGTACTTC
CASSQEPAGGETQYF
>few|TRBJ1-5|TRBV12-3/TRBV12-4|.
TGTGCCAGCGGAAATTGGGGCAATCAGCCCCAGCATTTT
CASGNWGNQPQHF
>.|TRBJ2-3|TRBV6-2/TRBV6-3|TRBD2
TGTGCCAGCAGTTACGGGGCGGGGGTCACAGATACGCAGTATTTT
CASSYGAGVTDTQYF
>many|TRBJ1-1|TRBV5-6|.
TGTGCCAGCAGCTTTGTCGGCTTTGAAGCTTTCTTT
CASSFVGFEAFF
>few|TRBJ2-1|TRBV7-9|TRBD1
TGTGCCAGCAGCTTAGGGACAGGGGTTTACAATGAGCAGTTCTTC
CASSLGTGVYNEQFF
>many|TRBJ2-5|TRBV12-3/TRBV12-4|.
TGTGCCAGCAGTTTAGCGTTGGCGACAACCCACGAGACCCAGTACTTC
CASSLALATTHETQYF
>few|TRBJ1-3|TRBV27|.
TGTGCCAGCAGCACGAGGGGGGCTAGCTCTGGAAACACCATATATTTT
CASSTRGASSGNTIYF
>few|TRBJ2-3|TRBV20-1|TRBD2
TGCAGTGCTAGAGATCTAGCGGGGATAGATACGCAGTATTTT
CSARDLAGIDTQYF
>many|TRBJ1-2|TRBV11-2|.
TGTGCCAGCAGCCGTGGACAGCACTATGGCTACACCTTC
CASSRGQHYGYTF
>many|TRBJ2-7|TRBV27|TRBD2
TGTGCCAGCAGAGGGATGGCTAGCGGATTGTACGAGCAGTACTTC
CASRGMASGLYEQYF
>.|TRBJ2-3|TRBV2|.
TGTGCCAGCAGTGAATGGGCAGAACGCACAGATACGCAGTATTTT
CASSEWAERTDTQYF
>few|TRBJ1-1|TRBV28|TRBD1
TGTGCCAGCAGTTGGACAGGGGGCGGTGAAGCTTTCTTT
CASSWTGGGEAFF
>.|TRBJ2-3|TRBV4-1|TRBD2
TGCGCCAGCAGCCAAGTTCTGGGAGGGCCCGGAGATACGCAGTATTTT
CASSQVLGGPGDTQYF
>many|TRBJ2-7|TRBV7-9|TRBD2
TGTGCCAGCAGCCTCCACGGAGGGGGACTAGCGGACTACGAGCAGTACTTC
CASSLHGGGLADYEQYF
>.|TRBJ1-1|TRBV12-3/TRBV12-4|TRBD1
TGTGCCAGCAGCAGGGGGGGGCTGAACACTGAAGCTTTCTTT
CASSRGGLNTEAFF
>many|TRBJ2-3|TRBV5-4|TRBD2
TGTGCCAGCAGCCCAATAGCGGGAGGACCAGATACGCAGTATTTT
CASSPIAGGPDTQYF
>.|TRBJ2-7|TRBV20-1|TRBD2
TGCAGTGCTATTATCCCGGAACTAACGGGAGGGACAAGCTACGAGCAGTACTTC
CSAIIPELTGGTSYEQYF
>once|TRBJ2-2|TRBV28|.
TGTGCCAGCAGTTTTGAAAGGACAGAGAGCACCGGGGAGCTGTTTTTT
CASSFERTESTGELFF
>.|TRBJ1-2|TRBV4-2|.
TGTGCCGGCAGCCCGAGGGGGACTGCATCGCCATTAAGCTACACCTTC
CAGSPRGTASPLSYTF
>.|TRBJ2-7|TRBV12-3/TRBV12-4|.
TGTGCCAGCAGTGGACTGGGGGACGCCTACGAGCAGTACTTC
CASSGLGDAYEQYF
>.|TRBJ2-1|TRBV30|.
TGTGCCTGGTATAAGGGGTTCTTC
CAWYKGFF
>many|TRBJ2-3|TRBV13|TRBD1
TGTGCCAGCAGCTCTGTCGGACAGGGGAACACAGATACGCAGTATTTT
CASSSVGQGNTDTQYF
>.|TRBJ2-4|TRBV20-1|.
TGCAGTGCTAGATCTTTGGCAGATCTAGCCAAAAACATTCAGTACTTC
CSARSLADLAKNIQYF
>.|TRBJ2-3|TRBV5-6|.
TGTGCCGGCAGCGGAGACACAGATACGCAGTATTTT
CAGSGDTDTQYF
>many|TRBJ2-3|TRBV4-1|.
TGCGCCAGCAGCCCAGGGCTTGGCACAGATACGCAGTATTTT
CASSPGLGTDTQYF
>few|TRBJ2-7|TRBV5-6|.
TGTGCCAGCAGCTTGGAGGCAGGGTGGGCGCGGAACGAGCAGTACTTC
CASSLEAGWARNEQYF
>.|TRBJ2-5|TRBV2|TRBD2
TGTGCCAGCAGTGAGGGGACTAGTAGGGAGACCCAGTACTTC
CASSEGTSRETQYF
>.|TRBJ1-2|TRBV12-3/TRBV12-4|.
TGTGCCAGCAGCTGGTCATGGGGTCATGGCTACACCTTC
CASSWSWGHGYTF
>many|TRBJ2-7|TRBV12-3/TRBV12-4|.
TGTGCCAGCAGTTTTTCTGCCGAGCAGTACTTC
CASSFSAEQYF
>.|TRBJ2-2|TRBV11-2|.
TGTGCCAGCAGCTTAGTGGGACTTGGCGCGAACACCGGGGAGCTGTTTTTT
CASSLVGLGANTGELFF
>.|TRBJ2-1|TRBV6-2/TRBV6-3|.
TGTGCCAGCAGTTTGTACAGCAGCTCCTACAATGAGCAGTTCTTC
CASSLYSSSYNEQFF
>few|TRBJ1-1|TRBV7-6|.
TGTGCCAGCAGCTTAGTCCCTCACAGCATAATGAACACTGAAGCTTTCTTT
CASSLVPHSIMNTEAFF
>few|TRBJ1-6|TRBV12-3/TRBV12-4|TRBD1
TGTGCCAGCAGAATTTTCTTAAGGGGGCCGTCACCCCTCCACTTT
CASRIFLRGPSPLHF
>once|TRBJ2-7|TRBV19|TRBD2
TGTGCCAGTAGTACATCCGGGACTAGCGGGTTGTACGAGCAGTACTTC
CASSTSGTSGLYEQYF
>.|TRBJ2-7|TRBV4-2|TRBD1
TGTGCCAGCAGCCAAGTTGGGGACAGGGACTACGAGCAGTACTTC
CASSQVGDRDYEQYF
>few|TRBJ1-3|TRBV20-1|.
TGCAGCGCATCCGGGGGGCCGAGTGGAAACACCATATATTTT
CSASGGPSGNTIYF
>many|TRBJ2-4|TRBV20-1|.
TGCAGTGCTAGAGATACGGAAGTTCCCAAAAACATTCAGTACTTC
CSARDTEVPKNIQYF
>few|TRBJ2-2|TRBV12-3/TRBV12-4|.
TGTGCCAGCAGTTTAGCGCTTACTCTGAACACCGGGGAGCTGTTTTTT
CASSLALTLNTGELFF
>many|TRBJ2-2|TRBV7-9|.
TGTGCCAGCAGCTTCATGGGGGAGCTGTTTTTT
CASSFMGELFF
>many|TRBJ2-3|TRBV7-2|TRBD2
TGTGCCAGCAGCTTAAACCCTAGCGGTAGAGATACGCAGTATTTT
CASSLNPSGRDTQYF
>few|TRBJ2-5|TRBV30|.
TGTGCCTGGAGTGTAGCCCCCGTTCTGGGGCCCGGCACCGTCCAGTACTTC
CAWSVAPVLGPGTVQYF
>many|TRBJ2-1|TRBV7-2|.
TGTGCCAGCAGCTTAGAGCGGGTCTCCTACAATGAGCAGTTCTTC
CASSLERVSYNEQFF
>.|TRBJ2-7|TRBV28|.
TGTGCCAGCAGTACCGACAGCCTGAGCTCCTACGAGCAGTACTTC
CASSTDSLSSYEQYF
>.|TRBJ1-2|TRBV2|.
TGTGCCAGCAGTTATGGCTACACCTTC
CASSYGYTF